The 29 T cell receptor beta chains presented below share a single source sample, sequenced in a study of T cells expressing NK-cell markers. TCRdb reanalyzed the 5' RACE reads and collapses them to one entry per CDR3 protein, without DNA. The sample totals around 280,000 distinct CDR3 sequences. The sequenced sample was blood T cells: a sorted CD56 or NKG2C T cell subset, CD4+ or CD8+ T cells, or bulk PBMC T cells (not recorded which). These receptors were collected from a man younger than 30 in good health.

V is TRBV18 and J is TRBJ2-2; as DNA is missing, the TRBD2 call by TCRdb cannot be tested. Germline V gene sequence: CDR1 KGHSH, CDR2 LQKENI. This CDR3 is built from 16 residues. CDR3 sequence: CASRSMGPVGTGELFF.

The V call is TRBV12-3 or TRBV12-4, the J call TRBJ2-6; without DNA, the TCRdb call of TRBD2 cannot be checked. CDR3 length: 18 amino acids. CDR3 residues: CASRTGLAGMSAANVLTF.

This chain uses TRBV4-3 with TRBJ1-2; the D call of TRBD1 rests on TCRdb alone, since no DNA is present to check it. Germline V gives CDR1 LGHNA, CDR2 YSLEER. The CDR3 totals 16 residues. CDR3 sequence reads: CASSQRGTGGANGYTF.

The CDR3 is CASSQEGARSYEQYF. The chain links TRBV4-2 to TRBJ2-7; the TRBD1 assignment by TCRdb is unverifiable without DNA. The CDR3 sequence is 15 residues long. Germline assignment: CDR1 LGHNA and CDR2 YNFKEQ.

The chain carries TRBV15 and TRBJ1-4. The CDR3 loop spans 15 amino acids. CDR1 and CDR2 (germline): LNHNV, YYDKDF (reference sequence). Here the CDR3 reads CATLPLGGLGEKLFF. The whole variable domain, filled in from reference TRBV15 and TRBJ1-4, reads DAMVIQNPRYQVTQFGKPVTLSCSQTLNHNVMYWYQQKSSQAPKLLFHYYDKDFNNEADTPDNFQSRRPNTSFCFLDIRSPGLGDTAMYLCATLPLGGLGEKLFFGSGTQLSVL.

V usage is TRBV7-2 and J usage is TRBJ1-3. Germline V gene data show CDR1 as SGHTA and CDR2 as FQGNSA. The CDR3 has 14 amino acids. This CDR3 is CASTLGGEGNTIYF.

The chain couples TRBV7-2 to TRBJ2-5; TCRdb's assignment of TRBD1 cannot be checked, as there is no DNA. From germline, CDR1 is SGHTA and CDR2 FQGNSA. The CDR3 sequence is 15 residues long. The CDR3 sequence is CASSWGQGAGETQYF.

The genes are TRBV10-3 and TRBJ1-5; TCRdb's D call of TRBD1 is untestable without DNA. The CDR3 totals 14 residues. CDR1 is ENHRY and CDR2 is SYGVKD in the germline V gene. CDR3 residues: CAISESGGTQPQHF.

CDR3 residues: CASSLLRVNEQFF. The J gene is TRBJ2-1, the V gene TRBV7-2. CDR3 length: 13 amino acids. The germline CDR1 and CDR2 sequences are SGHTA and FQGNSA.

Here the CDR3 reads CASSLTIKQGYTEAFF. This chain joins TRBV11-2 and TRBJ1-1; without DNA, the TCRdb call of TRBD1 cannot be checked. CDR1 is SGHAT, CDR2 FQNNGV, per germline. The CDR3 has 16 residues. The full variable domain, in which reference TRBV11-2 and TRBJ1-1 provide the parts outside the CDR3, is EAGVAQSPRYKIIEKRQSVAFWCNPISGHATLYWYQQILGQGPKLLIQFQNNGVVDDSQLPKDRFSAERLKGVDSTLKIQPAKLEDSAVYLCASSLTIKQGYTEAFFGQGTRLTVV.

The chain couples TRBV29-1 to TRBJ2-5. The germline V gene encodes CDR1 SQVTM and CDR2 ANQGSEA. This CDR3 is 13 amino acids long. CDR3 protein: CSVGDTSTETQYF.

The V gene is TRBV7-2, the J gene TRBJ2-1; TCRdb indicates TRBD2, and absent DNA this call remains unverified. CDR1 is SGHTA and CDR2 is FQGNSA in the germline V gene. The CDR3 extends over 17 amino acids. CDR3 in amino acids: CASSSSPTSGAYNEQFF. Together with reference TRBV7-2 and TRBJ2-1, the CDR3 gives the full variable domain: GAGVSQSPSNKVTEKGKDVELRCDPISGHTALYWYRQSLGQGLEFLIYFQGNSAPDKSGLPSDRFSAERTGGSVSTLTIQRTQQEDSAVYLCASSSSPTSGAYNEQFFGPGTRLTVL.

This chain connects TRBV14 to TRBJ1-2. Germline CDR1 and CDR2: SGHDN and FVKESK. This CDR3 contains 14 residues. This chain's CDR3 is CASSQEAANYGYTF.

This chain links TRBV7-9 with TRBJ2-7. Germline V lookup: CDR1 SEHNR, CDR2 FQNEAQ (reference sequence). The CDR3 loop spans 12 amino acids. CDR3 sequence reads: CASSPDHYEQYF.

This chain's CDR3 is CASSQDRGEGGRGANVLTF. The chain carries TRBV4-2 and TRBJ2-6; as DNA is missing, the TRBD1 call by TCRdb cannot be tested. Germline V gene lookup returns CDR1 LGHNA and CDR2 YNFKEQ. The CDR3 consists of 19 residues.

V gene TRBV13 combines with J gene TRBJ2-7; TCRdb names TRBD2, which stays unverified in the absence of DNA. Germline CDR1 and CDR2: PRHDT and FYEKMQ (reference sequence). This CDR3 comprises 15 residues. This chain's CDR3 is CASSPGTSYSYEQYF.

The gene calls are TRBV29-1 and TRBJ1-1. Germline V lookup: CDR1 SQVTM, CDR2 ANQGSEA. The CDR3 runs 14 residues. CDR3 loop: CSVHSVKRDTEAFF.

The gene calls are TRBV29-1 and TRBJ2-5; TCRdb designates TRBD2, a call that cannot be tested without DNA. The CDR3 consists of 15 residues. Germline V gene data show CDR1 as SQVTM and CDR2 as ANQGSEA. CDR3 sequence reads: CSVELAGGPGETQYF.

V and J are TRBV24-1 and TRBJ2-7; without DNA, the TCRdb call of TRBD2 cannot be checked. This CDR3 is 14 amino acids long. CDR1 and CDR2 from the germline V gene are KGHDR and SFDVKD. This CDR3 reads CATSDTRLAHEQYF.

CDR3 sequence reads: CASSLWTSYEQYF. This sequence joins TRBV11-1 and TRBJ2-7; the D call from TCRdb, TRBD2, cannot be confirmed without DNA. This CDR3 has 13 amino acids. The V gene's germline CDR1 is SGHAT and CDR2 FQDESV (reference sequence). The whole variable domain, filled in from reference TRBV11-1 and TRBJ2-7, reads EAEVAQSPRYKITEKSQAVAFWCDPISGHATLYWYRQILGQGPELLVQFQDESVVDDSQLPKDRFSAERLKGVDSTLKIQPAELGDSAMYLCASSLWTSYEQYFGPGTRLTVT.

The V gene is TRBV5-4, the J gene TRBJ2-6. Germline lookup yields CDR1 SGHNT and CDR2 YYREEE (reference sequence). This CDR3 has 17 amino acids. CDR3 amino acids: CASSLDRGSVGANVLTF. The complete variable domain, with remaining parts taken from reference TRBV5-4 and TRBJ2-6, reads ETGVTQSPTHLIKTRGQQVTLRCSSQSGHNTVSWYQQALGQGPQFIFQYYREEENGRGNFPPRFSGLQFPNYSSELNVNALELDDSALYLCASSLDRGSVGANVLTFGAGSRLTVL.

The chain has TRBV20-1 and TRBJ2-1; the TRBD2 assignment by TCRdb is unverifiable without DNA. Per the germline V gene, CDR1 is DFQATT and CDR2 is SNEGSKA (reference sequence). This CDR3 is built from 15 residues. CDR3 loop: CSARARLAGVNEQFF.

This chain uses TRBV29-1 with TRBJ2-5; checking the TCRdb D call of TRBD1 is not possible without DNA. The CDR3 runs to 13 residues. Germline-derived CDR1 and CDR2 are SQVTM and ANQGSEA. CDR3 loop: CSIDRGIGETQYF.

V is TRBV5-5 and J is TRBJ2-1; checking the TCRdb D call of TRBD2 is not possible without DNA. The CDR3 has 16 residues. The germline CDR1 and CDR2 sequences are SGHKS and YYEKEE (reference sequence). CDR3 loop: CASSFRNGRIRGEQFF.

The V and J genes are TRBV6-1 and TRBJ2-4; TCRdb proposes TRBD1, but this gene call is untestable without DNA. Germline CDR1 and CDR2: MNHNS and SASEGT. The CDR3 consists of 13 residues. The CDR3 sequence: CASRKTGGNIQYF.

V is TRBV9 and J is TRBJ1-1. Germline V CDR1 and CDR2: SGDLS, YYNGEE. This CDR3 spans 14 amino acids. CDR3 loop: CASSPRSGLGEAFF.

This chain links TRBV5-1 with TRBJ2-1; the D call of TRBD2 rests on TCRdb alone, since no DNA is present to check it. Germline V gene lookup returns CDR1 SGHRS and CDR2 YFSETQ. The CDR3 has 16 amino acids. The CDR3 sequence is CASSREAGRGGNEQFF.

V usage is TRBV29-1 and J usage is TRBJ2-2; lacking DNA, the TRBD2 call made by TCRdb goes unchecked. Germline lookup yields CDR1 SQVTM and CDR2 ANQGSEA. The CDR3 has 13 amino acids. CDR3 in amino acids: CSARGDNTGELFF.

The chain uses TRBV5-1 and TRBJ2-3; TCRdb lists TRBD2, though no DNA is available to test this call. CDR1 is SGHRS and CDR2 is YFSETQ in the germline V gene. The CDR3 loop spans 15 amino acids. This CDR3 is CASSLSGASTDTQYF. The whole variable domain, filled in from reference TRBV5-1 and TRBJ2-3, reads KAGVTQTPRYLIKTRGQQVTLSCSPISGHRSVSWYQQTPGQGLQFLFEYFSETQRNKGNFPGRFSGRQFSNSRSEMNVSTLELGDSALYLCASSLSGASTDTQYFGPGTRLTVL.